Reported below is one TCR beta chain. V lost 4 bases to trimming and J lost 2 bases; unmatched junction nucleotides: 2. The CDR3 is made up of 14 amino acids. Germline V gene data show CDR1 as KGHSH and CDR2 as LQKENI. This specimen comes from a study of radiotherapy plus CTLA-4 blockade in lung cancer. TCRdb's table, derived via immunoSEQ multiplex PCR, lists solely in-frame clones and lacks some. The sample yields some 51,000 clones, roughly 80% seen once. Alongside CTLA-4 blockade with ipilimumab, patients with chemo-refractory metastatic non-small-cell lung cancer received focal radiation. The sequence was collected from a human donor with non-small cell lung cancer who had a complete response to radiotherapy plus ipilimumab. The chain is built from TRBV18 and TRBJ1-1, with 9 bases identical to TRBD1. The source material was peripheral blood, sampled from a patient treated with radiotherapy plus ipilimumab. The DNA of the CDR3 is TGTGCCAGCTCACAAACAGGGGGCAACACTGAAGCTTTCTTT. This sequence encodes CASSQTGGNTEAFF.